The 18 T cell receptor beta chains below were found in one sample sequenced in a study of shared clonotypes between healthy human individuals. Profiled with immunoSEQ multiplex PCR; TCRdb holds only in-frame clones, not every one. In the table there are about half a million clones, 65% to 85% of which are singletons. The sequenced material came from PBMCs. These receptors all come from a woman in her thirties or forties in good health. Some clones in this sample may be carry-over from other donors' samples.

CDR3 nucleotide sequence: TGTGCCAGCAGCTTAGGGTCTAGCCAGTACAATGAGCAGTTCTTC. Translation: CASSLGSSQYNEQFF. The chain is built from TRBV7-2 and TRBJ2-1, with a tentative D call TRBD2 (5 bases). Looked up from germline, CDR1 is SGHTA and CDR2 is FQGNSA. Trimming stripped 1 base from V and 4 bases from J, with 11 bases between. The CDR3 totals 15 residues. Full variable domain (outside the CDR3, taken from reference TRBV7-2 and TRBJ2-1): GAGVSQSPSNKVTEKGKDVELRCDPISGHTALYWYRQSLGQGLEFLIYFQGNSAPDKSGLPSDRFSAERTGGSVSTLTIQRTQQEDSAVYLCASSLGSSQYNEQFFGPGTRLTVL.

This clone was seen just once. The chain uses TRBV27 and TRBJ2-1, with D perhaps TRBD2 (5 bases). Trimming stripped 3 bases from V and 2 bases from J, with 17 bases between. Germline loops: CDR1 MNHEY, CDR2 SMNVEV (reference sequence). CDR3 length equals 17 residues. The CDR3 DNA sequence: TGTGCCAGCAGTTTTCTTAGGGAGTCAAGAGCCTACAATGAGCAGTTCTTC. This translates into CASSFLRESRAYNEQFF.

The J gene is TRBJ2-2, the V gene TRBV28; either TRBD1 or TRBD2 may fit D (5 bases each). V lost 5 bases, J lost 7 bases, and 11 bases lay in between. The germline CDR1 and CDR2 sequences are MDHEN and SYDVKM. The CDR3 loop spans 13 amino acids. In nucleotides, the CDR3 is TGTGCCAGCAGTCGGGACCTCGGCGGGGAGCTGTTTTTT. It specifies CASSRDLGGELFF.

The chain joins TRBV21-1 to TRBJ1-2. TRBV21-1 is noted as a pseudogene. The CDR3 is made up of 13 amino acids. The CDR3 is CASSFFYHYGYTF. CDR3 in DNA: TGTGCCAGCAGCTTTTTCTATCACTATGGCTACACCTTC.

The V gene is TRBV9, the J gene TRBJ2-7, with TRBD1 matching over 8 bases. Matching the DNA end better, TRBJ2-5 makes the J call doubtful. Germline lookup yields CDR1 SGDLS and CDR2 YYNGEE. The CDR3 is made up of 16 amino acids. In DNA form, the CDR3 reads TGTGCCAGCAGCCCCGCACAGGGGGATGGTCAGGAGACCCAGTACTTC. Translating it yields CASSPAQGDGQETQYF.

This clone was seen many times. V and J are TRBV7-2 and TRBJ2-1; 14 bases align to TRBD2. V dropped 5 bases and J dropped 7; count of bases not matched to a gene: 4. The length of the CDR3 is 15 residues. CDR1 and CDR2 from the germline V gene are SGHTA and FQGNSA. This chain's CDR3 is CASSPTSGRANEQFF. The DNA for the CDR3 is TGTGCCAGCAGCCCGACTAGCGGGAGGGCGAATGAGCAGTTCTTC.

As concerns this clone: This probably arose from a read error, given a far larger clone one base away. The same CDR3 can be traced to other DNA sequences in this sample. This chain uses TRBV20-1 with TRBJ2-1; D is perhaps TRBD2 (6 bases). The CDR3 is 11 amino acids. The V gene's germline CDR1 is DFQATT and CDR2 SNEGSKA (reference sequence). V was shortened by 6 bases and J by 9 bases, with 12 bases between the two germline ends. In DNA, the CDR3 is TGCAGTGCGGGGGGAAATGCTGAGCAGTTCTTC. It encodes CSAGGNAEQFF.

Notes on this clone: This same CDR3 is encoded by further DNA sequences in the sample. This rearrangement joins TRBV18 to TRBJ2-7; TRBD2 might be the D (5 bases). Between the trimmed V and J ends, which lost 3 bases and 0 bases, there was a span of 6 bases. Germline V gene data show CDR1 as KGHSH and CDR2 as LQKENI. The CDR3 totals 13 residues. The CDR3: CASSPGSSYEQYF. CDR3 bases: TGTGCCAGCTCACCGGGGAGCTCCTACGAGCAGTACTTC.

The CDR3 region has the DNA TGTGCCTGGAGTGTCGGACTAGCAGCAGATACGCAGTATTTT. Translation gives CAWSVGLAADTQYF. The J gene is TRBJ2-3, the V gene TRBV30, with 8 bases lining up with TRBD2. The CDR3 is 14 amino acids. V was clipped by 0 bases and J by 4 bases; unmatched bases: 3. Germline V lookup: CDR1 GTSNPN, CDR2 SVGIG (reference sequence). The full variable domain, rest sourced from reference TRBV30 and TRBJ2-3, is SQTIHQWPATLVQPVGSPLSLECTVEGTSNPNLYWYRQAAGRGLQLLFYSVGIGQISSEVPQNLSASRPQDRQFILSSKKLLLSDSGFYLCAWSVGLAADTQYFGPGTRLTVL.

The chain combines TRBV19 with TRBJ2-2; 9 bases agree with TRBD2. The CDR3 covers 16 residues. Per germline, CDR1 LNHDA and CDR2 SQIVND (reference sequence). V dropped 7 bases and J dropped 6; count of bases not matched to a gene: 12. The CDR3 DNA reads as TGTGCCAGTAACAGAAATAGCGGGAGAGTAGCCGGGGAGCTGTTTTTT. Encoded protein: CASNRNSGRVAGELFF.

The CDR3 here is CASGLADTTDTQYF. As DNA, the CDR3 is TGTGCCAGCGGCTTAGCGGATACCACAGATACGCAGTATTTT. This chain connects TRBV2 to TRBJ2-3, with a weak D call TRBD2 (6 bases). CDR3 size: 14 residues. Germline V CDR1 and CDR2: SNHLY, FYNNEI. V lost 8 bases and J 2 bases, leaving 14 bases between the germline ends. The variable domain in full, completed from reference TRBV2 and TRBJ2-3, reads EPEVTQTPSHQVTQMGQEVILRCVPISNHLYFYWYRQILGQKVEFLVSFYNNEISEKSEIFDDQFSVERPDGSNFTLKIRSTKLEDSAMYFCASGLADTTDTQYFGPGTRLTVL.

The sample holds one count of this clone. CDR3 coding DNA: TGCGCCAGCAGCTCCCGACTAGCGGGAGTTGGAGAGACCCAGTACTTC. Translated: CASSSRLAGVGETQYF. The J gene is TRBJ2-5, the V gene TRBV5-1, with 12 bases that match TRBD2. The CDR3 is 16 residues long. Germline-derived CDR1 and CDR2 are SGHRS and YFSETQ. V lost 3 bases to trimming and J lost 4 bases; unmatched junction nucleotides: 7. The full variable domain, completed using reference TRBV5-1 and TRBJ2-5, is KAGVTQTPRYLIKTRGQQVTLSCSPISGHRSVSWYQQTPGQGLQFLFEYFSETQRNKGNFPGRFSGRQFSNSRSEMNVSTLELGDSALYLCASSSRLAGVGETQYFGPGTRLLVL.

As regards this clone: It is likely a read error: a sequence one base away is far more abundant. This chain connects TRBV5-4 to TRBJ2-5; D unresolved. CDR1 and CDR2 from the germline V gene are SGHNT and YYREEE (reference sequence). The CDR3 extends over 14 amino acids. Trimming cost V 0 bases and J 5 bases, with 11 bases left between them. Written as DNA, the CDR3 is TGTGCCAGCAGCTTGGAGGTGTGTGGCGAGACCCAGTACTTC. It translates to CASSLEVCGETQYF. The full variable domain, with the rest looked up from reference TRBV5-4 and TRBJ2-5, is ETGVTQSPTHLIKTRGQQVTLRCSSQSGHNTVSWYQQALGQGPQFIFQYYREEENGRGNFPPRFSGLQFPNYSSELNVNALELDDSALYLCASSLEVCGETQYFGPGTRLLVL.

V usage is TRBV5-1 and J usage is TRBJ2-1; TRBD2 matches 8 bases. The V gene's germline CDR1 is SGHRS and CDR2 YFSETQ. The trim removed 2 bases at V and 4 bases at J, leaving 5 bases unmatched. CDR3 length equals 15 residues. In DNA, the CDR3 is TGCGCCAGCAGCTTAGGACTAGCTCTTTACAATGAGCAGTTCTTC. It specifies CASSLGLALYNEQFF.

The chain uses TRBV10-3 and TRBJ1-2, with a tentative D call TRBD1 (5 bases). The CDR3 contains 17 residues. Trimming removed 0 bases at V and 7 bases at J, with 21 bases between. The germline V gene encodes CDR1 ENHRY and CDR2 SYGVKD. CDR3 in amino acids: CAISESMRGRVLGGYTF. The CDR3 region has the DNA TGTGCCATCAGTGAGTCTATGCGGGGCAGGGTTTTAGGTGGCTACACCTTC.

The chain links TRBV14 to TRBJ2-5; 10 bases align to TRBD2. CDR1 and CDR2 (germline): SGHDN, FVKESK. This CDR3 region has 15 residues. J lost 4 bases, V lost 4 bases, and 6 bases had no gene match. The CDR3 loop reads CASSLGVAGGETQYF. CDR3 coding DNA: TGTGCCAGCAGCCTTGGAGTAGCGGGAGGAGAGACCCAGTACTTC.

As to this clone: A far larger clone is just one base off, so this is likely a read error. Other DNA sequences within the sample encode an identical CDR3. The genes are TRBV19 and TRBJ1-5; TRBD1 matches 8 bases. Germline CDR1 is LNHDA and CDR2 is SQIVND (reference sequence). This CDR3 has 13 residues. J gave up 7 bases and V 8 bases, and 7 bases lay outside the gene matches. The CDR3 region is CASRTGGIQPQHF. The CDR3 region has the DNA TGTGCCAGTCGCACAGGGGGGATCCAGCCCCAGCATTTT.

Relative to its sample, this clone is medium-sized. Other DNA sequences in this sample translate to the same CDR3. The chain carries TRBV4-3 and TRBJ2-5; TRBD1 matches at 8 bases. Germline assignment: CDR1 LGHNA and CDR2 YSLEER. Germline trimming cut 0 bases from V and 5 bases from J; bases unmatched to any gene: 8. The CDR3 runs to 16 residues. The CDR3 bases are TGCGCCAGCAGCCAAGAAGCCGGGACAGGCGGTGAGACCCAGTACTTC. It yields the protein CASSQEAGTGGETQYF.